The clone carrying this T cell receptor (beta chain) was observed a handful of times. The source of the sample is a study of identical twins. Per germline, CDR1 SGHVS and CDR2 FNYEAQ. The CDR3 sequence is 15 residues long. V lost 1 base, J lost 2 bases, and 12 bases lay in between. TCRdb reprocessed the 5' RACE reads via MiXCR and lists one record per CDR3 protein. The data contain 500,000 to 600,000 distinct CDR3 sequences, roughly a fifth of them singletons. The same data also went into a second study, on T cells expressing NK-cell markers. That investigation notes: The TCR beta repertoires originated in sorted CD3+CD56+NKG2C+, CD3+CD56+NKG2C- and CD3+CD56-NKG2C+ T cells. The eight sequenced donors comprised seven who were HCMV-seropositive and one who was seronegative. It is unclear if expanded NKG2C-expressing clones target HCMV antigens.

The clonotype originates from a woman between 18 and 29 years old in good health. Sequencing input: CD4+ T cells sorted from blood. The chain is built from TRBV7-6 and TRBJ2-7; possible D gene TRBD1, 5 bases. The CDR3 protein is CASSLGQGRAYEQYF. The CDR3 nucleotides read TGTGCCAGCAGCTTAGGGCAGGGAAGAGCCTACGAGCAGTACTTC.